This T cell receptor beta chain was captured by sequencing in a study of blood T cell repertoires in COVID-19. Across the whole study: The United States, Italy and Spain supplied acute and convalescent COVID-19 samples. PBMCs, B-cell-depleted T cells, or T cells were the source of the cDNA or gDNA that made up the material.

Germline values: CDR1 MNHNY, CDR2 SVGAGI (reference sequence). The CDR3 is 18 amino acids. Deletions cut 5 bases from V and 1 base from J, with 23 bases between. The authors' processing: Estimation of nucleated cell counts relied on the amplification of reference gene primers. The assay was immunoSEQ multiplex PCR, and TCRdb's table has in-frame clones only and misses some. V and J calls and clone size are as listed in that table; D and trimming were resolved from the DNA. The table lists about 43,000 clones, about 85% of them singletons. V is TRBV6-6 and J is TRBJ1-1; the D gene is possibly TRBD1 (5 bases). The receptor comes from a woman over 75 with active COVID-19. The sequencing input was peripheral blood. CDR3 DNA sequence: TGTGCCAGCAGTCAGGACCTCAGGGTGCGACTTTGGAACACTGAAGCTTTCTTT. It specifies CASSQDLRVRLWNTEAFF.